This T cell receptor (beta chain) came from a study of blood T cell repertoires in COVID-19. Participants were placed into cohorts based on the clinical history they reported. This table comes from immunoSEQ multiplex PCR, and its TCRdb copy is limited to in-frame clones, with some not included. Of about 230,000 clones listed, roughly nine tenths are singletons. Material: PBMCs or T cells enriched from blood (not recorded which). This clonotype was obtained from a woman in her 30s with acute COVID-19.

The CDR3 loop reads CASSPAGGAYYEQYF. For the CDR3, the DNA is TGTGCCAGCTCACCAGCAGGGGGCGCTTACTACGAGCAGTACTTC. V is TRBV18 and J is TRBJ2-7, with 8 bases matching TRBD1. CDR3 length equals 15 residues. The V gene's germline CDR1 is KGHSH and CDR2 LQKENI. The junction had 6 bases not matched to a gene; V was cut back by 2 bases and J by 3 bases.